A single sample gave rise to the 17 T cell receptor beta chains below, sequenced in a study of CD8+CD57+ T cells in acquired aplastic anemia. The template for TCR beta VDJ and CDR3 sequence profiling was genomic DNA. MiXCR, applied by TCRdb to the reads, yields one record per CDR3 protein. The table records 160,000 or so distinct CDR3 sequences, approximately 51% of them present only once. CD8+CD57+ cell expansion, shown by flow cytometry, had occurred in the patients selected for sequencing. Sequenced material: sorted CD4+, CD8+, or CD8+CD57+ T cells (not recorded which) from PBMCs. The receptors were gathered from a human donor with aplastic anemia.

This clonotype came up many times. The chain links TRBV6-1 to TRBJ1-2; the match to TRBD1 covers 7 bases. Germline CDR1 MNHNS, CDR2 SASEGT. J lost 3 bases, V lost 6 bases, and 7 bases had no gene match. There are 14 residues in the CDR3. The DNA for the CDR3 is TGTGCCAGCAGGACCACAGGGGCGGACTATGGCTACACCTTC. It is translated as CASRTTGADYGYTF.

A remark on this clonotype: Germline is not matched at one junction end, which may reflect a read error. The chain couples TRBV7-2 to TRBJ1-6; D is uncertain. This CDR3 contains 14 residues. The V gene's germline CDR1 is SGHTA and CDR2 FQGNSA. This CDR3 is CASNLYGQNSPLHF. The CDR3 DNA is TGCGCCAGCAACTTATATGGGCAGAATTCACCCCTCCACTTT.

J is TRBJ2-2 and V is TRBV20-1; either TRBD1 or TRBD2 may fit D (6 bases each). V was shortened by 3 bases and J by 3 bases, with 14 bases between the two germline ends. CDR1 and CDR2 from the germline V gene are DFQATT and SNEGSKA (reference sequence). The CDR3 is 15 amino acids. Here the CDR3 reads CSAREGGKDTGELFF. CDR3 DNA sequence: TGCAGTGCTAGGGAGGGGGGCAAGGACACCGGGGAGCTGTTTTTT.

The V and J genes are TRBV19 and TRBJ1-1, with D possibly TRBD1 on 6 matching bases. The CDR3 spans 13 residues. Trimming shortened V by 3 bases and J by 3 bases, and 8 bases separated the two germline ends. In germline, CDR1 is LNHDA, CDR2 SQIVND (reference sequence). The CDR3 here is CASSIAGDTEAFF. In DNA form, the CDR3 reads TGTGCCAGTAGTATTGCAGGGGACACTGAAGCTTTCTTT.

There are a few counts of this clonotype. V usage is TRBV30 and J usage is TRBJ2-6; no firm D call. The CDR3 is 13 residues long. V was pared by 2 bases and J by 2 bases, with 4 bases between. CDR1 GTSNPN and CDR2 SVGIG come from the germline V gene (reference sequence). The CDR3 region has the DNA TGTGCCTGGAGTACAGCTGGGGCCAACGTCCTGACTTTC. Translated, it gives CAWSTAGANVLTF.

This clonotype was recorded at least ten times. The chain uses TRBV6-1 and TRBJ2-7, with D possibly called TRBD1 or TRBD2 (5 bases each). The CDR3 sequence is 14 residues long. V lost 6 bases and J lost 0, with 12 bases in between. Germline CDR1 reads MNHNS; CDR2 reads SASEGT. Here the CDR3 DNA reads TGTGCCAGCAGACTGGGGGACGGCTCCTACGAGCAGTACGTC. It specifies CASRLGDGSYEQYV.

This clonotype has just a few counts. The V gene is TRBV2, the J gene TRBJ2-7; D is unclear. Trimming took 5 bases from V and 2 from J, leaving 10 bases between them. The V gene's germline CDR1 is SNHLY and CDR2 FYNNEI. The CDR3 contains 13 residues. The CDR3 sequence is CASSRQRPYEQYF. The CDR3 DNA reads as TGTGCCAGCAGTCGGCAGAGGCCCTACGAGCAGTACTTC.

The J gene is TRBJ2-1, the V gene TRBV7-2, with TRBD2 identical over 7 bases. From germline, CDR1 is SGHTA and CDR2 FQGNSA. Trimming at V came to 5 bases and at J to 10 bases, leaving 11 bases not matched to a gene. The CDR3 spans 14 residues. CDR3 sequence: CASSISGFSWEQFF. The CDR3 DNA sequence: TGTGCCAGCAGCATTAGCGGGTTTTCCTGGGAGCAGTTCTTC.

The J gene is TRBJ2-2, the V gene TRBV2; a possible D gene is TRBD1 (5 bases). Germline V CDR1 and CDR2: SNHLY, FYNNEI. The V gene lost 4 bases and the J gene lost 7 bases, with 13 bases spanning the gap. The CDR3 is made up of 14 amino acids. CDR3 DNA sequence: TGTGCCAGCAGTGCTGTAGGGGCCGGCGGGGAGCTGTTTTTT. It yields the protein CASSAVGAGGELFF.

The rearrangement joins TRBV19 to TRBJ1-2; D gene ambiguous. The germline V gene encodes CDR1 LNHDA and CDR2 SQIVND (reference sequence). The CDR3 runs to 12 residues. Trimming removed 3 bases from V and 4 bases from J, with 6 bases in between. The CDR3: CASSMILYGYTF. Written as DNA, the CDR3 is TGTGCCAGTAGTATGATACTCTATGGCTACACCTTC.

In its sample, this clonotype was seen many times. This chain connects TRBV30 to TRBJ1-6; tentative D call: TRBD1 (6 bases). This CDR3 is 13 amino acids long. The V and J ends lost 7 bases and 7 bases respectively, with 14 bases between them. Germline V CDR1 and CDR2: GTSNPN, SVGIG (reference sequence). CDR3 loop: CAYNREGNSPLHF. The CDR3 region has the DNA TGTGCCTACAACAGGGAGGGGAATTCACCCCTCCACTTT. Full variable domain (outside the CDR3, taken from reference TRBV30 and TRBJ1-6): SQTIHQWPATLVQPVGSPLSLECTVEGTSNPNLYWYRQAAGRGLQLLFYSVGIGQISSEVPQNLSASRPQDRQFILSSKKLLLSDSGFYLCAYNREGNSPLHFGNGTRLTVT.

The chain employs TRBV4-3 and TRBJ2-3; TRBD1 aligns across 11 bases. The germline V gene encodes CDR1 LGHNA and CDR2 YSLEER. With V trimmed by 4 bases and J by 2 bases, 5 bases remained unmatched. The CDR3 contains 16 residues. In DNA, the CDR3 is TGCGCCAGCAGCCCGGGGGGACAGGGGGTCACAGATACGCAGTATTTT. It translates to CASSPGGQGVTDTQYF.

Of note for this clonotype: A much larger clone differs by one base, so this may be a read error. The chain uses TRBV5-1 and TRBJ1-3; no reliable D call. The V gene lost 4 bases and the J gene lost 2 bases, with 10 bases spanning the gap. The CDR3 is 14 amino acids. Germline lookup yields CDR1 SGHRS and CDR2 YFSETQ. CDR3: CASSRGTTGNTIYF. Written as DNA, the CDR3 is TGCGCCAGCAGCCGTGGCACGACTGGAAACACCATATATTTT.

The gene calls are TRBV25-1 and TRBJ1-6; 8 nucleotides line up with TRBD1. The CDR3 loop spans 13 amino acids. Germline CDR1 reads MGHDK; CDR2 reads SYGVNS. The junction had 0 bases not matched to a gene; V was cut back by 3 bases and J by 8 bases. The CDR3 loop is CASSEDRDSPLHF. As DNA, the CDR3 is TGTGCCAGCAGTGAGGACAGGGATTCACCCCTCCACTTT.

The table lists this clonotype with many counts. The chain employs TRBV4-1 and TRBJ1-5; D is unclear. Deletions cut 1 base from V and 5 bases from J, with 12 bases between. Germline-derived CDR1 and CDR2 are MGHRA and YSYEKL. CDR3 size: 15 residues. The chain's CDR3 is CASSQGMPQYQPQHF. The DNA of the CDR3 is TGCGCCAGCAGCCAAGGTATGCCCCAGTATCAGCCCCAGCATTTT.

This clonotype was recorded a few times. The chain couples TRBV28 to TRBJ1-2, with no clear D. The V end was cut by 2 bases, the J end by 2 bases, with 6 bases between. Germline assignment: CDR1 MDHEN and CDR2 SYDVKM. CDR3 length equals 13 residues. The DNA for the CDR3 is TGTGCCAGCAGTTTAATAGGGAACTATGGCTACACCTTC. Translating gives CASSLIGNYGYTF.

The chain combines TRBV24-1 with TRBJ2-7; D may be TRBD2 (7 bases). The CDR3 sequence is 13 residues long. The V end lost 7 bases, the J end lost 3 bases, and 12 bases lay between the germline ends. Germline loops: CDR1 KGHDR, CDR2 SFDVKD. CDR3 nucleotides: TGTGCCACCAGAGGGGGGGATAACTACGAGCAGTACTTC. As protein: CATRGGDNYEQYF.